This T cell receptor (beta chain) derives from a study of cytomegalovirus exposure and HLA in healthy donors. Primers: 60 Vbeta forward and 13 Jbeta reverse. Profiling relied on immunoSEQ multiplex PCR, and the TCRdb table lists in-frame clones only, not all of them. The sample has approximately 130,000 clones, and its top ten clones hold just under 2%. Study-wide findings and caveats: It was reportedly the case that the classifier diagnosed cytomegalovirus status with high specificity and sensitivity.

Donors counted as nominally healthy when sampled, yet unrecorded immune exposures were likely. Looked up from germline, CDR1 is SGHRS and CDR2 is YFSETQ. V was cut by 4 bases and J by 0 bases, with 8 bases left in between. There are 14 residues in the CDR3. Of note for this clone: Its antigen is not identified. Other DNA sequences from this sample encode an identical CDR3 as well.

This receptor was obtained from a woman aged 60-75 years in good health and CMV-seronegative. Sequencing input: PBMCs. The gene calls are TRBV5-1 and TRBJ1-3, with no clear D. The CDR3 coding sequence is TGCGCCAGCAGCGGCGGGAGCTCTGGAAACACCATATATTTT. This gives the protein CASSGGSSGNTIYF.